Following are 26 T cell receptor beta chains from one sample sequenced in a study of human T cells and chemical hapten exposure. Time point denoted: patch test 3, about 24 weeks after DPC sensitization. Treatment noted: therapeutic diphenylcyclopropenone sensitization with weekly scalp DPC. Unseparated into fractions, whole blood served as the source from which total RNA was extracted. TCRdb redid the calling of the RACE reads with MiXCR, one entry per CDR3 protein. The table lists 30,000 to 40,000 distinct CDR3 sequences, roughly 13% of them singletons. This material consisted of whole blood, taken in connection with sensitization to the hapten diphenylcyclopropenone (DPC). The receptors stem from a woman between 35 and 50 years old with alopecia areata. Some clones in this sample may be carry-over from other donors' samples.

This clonotype was counted between two and nine times. One end of the junction fails to match germline, which may point to a read error. V gene TRBV5-1 combines with J gene TRBJ1-4; 7 nucleotides line up with TRBD1. This CDR3 contains 13 residues. Looked up from germline, CDR1 is SGHRS and CDR2 is YFSETQ. Written as DNA, the CDR3 is TGCGCCAGCCGGGGGGAAACCGGGACAGCCTATCTTTTT. Its translation: CASRGETGTAYLF.

This clonotype came up a few times. This chain uses TRBV28 with TRBJ2-3, with 7 bases lining up with TRBD2. The germline CDR1 and CDR2 sequences are MDHEN and SYDVKM. The CDR3 spans 14 residues. V gave up 6 bases and J gave up 5 bases; unmatched junction bases: 8. Here the CDR3 reads CASRPGRVGDTQYF. CDR3 coding DNA: TGTGCCAGCAGACCAGGGAGGGTAGGAGATACGCAGTATTTT.

This clonotype occurred many times. The rearrangement links TRBV4-3 to TRBJ1-4; tentative D call: TRBD1 (5 bases). Germline V CDR1 and CDR2: LGHNA, YSLEER. V shed 1 base and J shed 2 bases, with 11 bases lying between them. The CDR3 consists of 16 residues. This CDR3 is CASSQGPAGTNEKLFF. CDR3 nucleotides: TGCGCCAGCAGCCAAGGCCCCGCAGGGACTAATGAAAAACTGTTTTTT.

V and J are TRBV29-1 and TRBJ2-5; 9 nucleotides align to TRBD2. V lost 7 bases to trimming and J lost 5 bases; unmatched junction nucleotides: 5. This CDR3 is 12 amino acids long. Germline V CDR1 and CDR2: SQVTM, ANQGSEA. The CDR3 region is CSAGAGGETQYF. The DNA for the CDR3 is TGCAGCGCTGGGGCGGGAGGGGAGACCCAGTACTTC.

This chain joins TRBV29-1 and TRBJ2-5; TRBD2 might be the D (6 bases). The CDR3 extends over 13 amino acids. The germline CDR1 and CDR2 sequences are SQVTM and ANQGSEA. Between the trimmed V and J ends, which lost 0 bases and 2 bases, there was a span of 7 bases. This CDR3 reads CSVEDGGQETQYF. CDR3 DNA: TGCAGCGTTGAAGATGGGGGGCAAGAGACCCAGTACTTC. The complete variable domain, with remaining parts taken from reference TRBV29-1 and TRBJ2-5, reads SAVISQKPSRDICQRGTSLTIQCQVDSQVTMMFWYRQQPGQSLTLIATANQGSEATYESGFVIDKFPISRPNLTFSTLTVSNMSPEDSSIYLCSVEDGGQETQYFGPGTRLLVL.

In its sample, this clonotype was seen a few times. This chain uses TRBV21-1 with TRBJ1-5; the table's D call, TRBD1, was not checked against the DNA. TRBV21-1 is labeled a pseudogene. This CDR3 has 17 residues. CDR3 DNA sequence: TGTGCCAGCAGCAAACGAAGGGGATACAATAGCAATCAGCCCCAGCATTTT. It codes for CASSKRRGYNSNQPQHF.

This clonotype came up a few times. The J gene is TRBJ2-7, the V gene TRBV10-3, with a possible D match to TRBD1 (5 bases). From germline, CDR1 is ENHRY and CDR2 SYGVKD. Between the trimmed V and J ends, which lost 2 bases and 7 bases, there was a span of 9 bases. This CDR3 spans 12 amino acids. This chain's CDR3 is CAISEQGREQYF. DNA of the CDR3: TGTGCCATCAGTGAGCAGGGTAGAGAGCAGTACTTC.

V gene TRBV20-1 combines with J gene TRBJ2-1; D possibly corresponds to TRBD1 (6 bases). Germline V CDR1 and CDR2: DFQATT, SNEGSKA (reference sequence). V lost 2 bases to trimming and J lost 9 bases, with 17 bases between them. The CDR3 totals 14 residues. In DNA, the CDR3 is TGCAGTGCTAGACTCAGGGGCGTAGGGCCTGAGCAGTTCTTC. This translates into CSARLRGVGPEQFF.

The J gene is TRBJ2-1, the V gene TRBV7-3; TRBD2 aligns across 7 bases. The CDR3 has 19 residues. CDR1 SGHTA and CDR2 FQGTGA come from the germline V gene. V was clipped by 4 bases and J by 1 base; unmatched bases: 16. In DNA, the CDR3 is TGTGCCAGCAGCTCTAACCCAACGAAACTAGCGTCGTCCTACAATGAGCAGTTCTTC. Protein product: CASSSNPTKLASSYNEQFF.

This clonotype was seen at least ten times. The chain uses TRBV4-3 and TRBJ2-1, with TRBD1 matching over 8 bases. CDR1 LGHNA and CDR2 YSLEER come from the germline V gene. This CDR3 spans 16 amino acids. V trimming: 0 bases; J trimming: 4 bases; junction bases outside the gene matches: 5. The CDR3 DNA is TGCGCCAGCAGCCAAGATAGTGGACAGGGATACAATGAGCAGTTCTTC. It specifies CASSQDSGQGYNEQFF.

The chain couples TRBV28 to TRBJ2-1; no definite D call. The CDR3 is 11 residues long. Trimming took 3 bases from V and 7 from J, leaving 4 bases between them. Germline assignment: CDR1 MDHEN and CDR2 SYDVKM. The CDR3 sequence is CASSLWNEQFF. The CDR3 DNA sequence: TGTGCCAGCAGTTTGTGGAATGAGCAGTTCTTC.

The chain combines TRBV2 with TRBJ2-7; TRBD1 aligns across 8 bases. The trim removed 6 bases at V and 4 bases at J, leaving 5 bases unmatched. Germline V gene data show CDR1 as SNHLY and CDR2 as FYNNEI. There are 13 residues in the CDR3. In DNA, the CDR3 is TGTGCCAGCAGCGGGACAGGAATTTACGAGCAGTACTTC. Translating it yields CASSGTGIYEQYF. Based on the CDR3 plus reference TRBV2 and TRBJ2-7, the full variable domain is EPEVTQTPSHQVTQMGQEVILRCVPISNHLYFYWYRQILGQKVEFLVSFYNNEISEKSEIFDDQFSVERPDGSNFTLKIRSTKLEDSAMYFCASSGTGIYEQYFGPGTRLTVT.

This clonotype was picked up a small number of times. The genes are TRBV7-2 and TRBJ2-1; no clear D. V lost 5 bases and J lost 4, with 15 bases in between. The CDR3 is 15 amino acids. Germline values: CDR1 SGHTA, CDR2 FQGNSA. This chain's CDR3 is CASSPDQLQYNEQFF. CDR3 coding DNA: TGTGCCAGCAGCCCCGACCAACTCCAATACAATGAGCAGTTCTTC.

This chain's CDR3 is CASSLEPQRGPDTQYF. In DNA form, the CDR3 reads TGTGCCAGCAGCTTAGAGCCCCAGCGGGGACCAGATACGCAGTATTTT. The chain carries TRBV11-3 and TRBJ2-3; TRBD2 matches 7 bases. The CDR3 extends over 16 amino acids. Germline V gene data show CDR1 as SGHNT and CDR2 as YENEEA. J was trimmed by 4 bases and V by 0 bases; bases with no gene match: 7.

There are many counts of this clonotype. The chain links TRBV6-2 or TRBV6-3 to TRBJ1-5; D possibly corresponds to TRBD1 (6 bases). Germline values: CDR1 MNHEY, CDR2 SVGEGT. This CDR3 spans 17 amino acids. V lost 0 bases to trimming and J lost 2 bases, with 14 bases between them. CDR3 residues: CASSYSVAGAGNQPQHF. The CDR3 nucleotides are TGTGCCAGCAGTTACTCGGTGGCAGGGGCCGGCAATCAGCCCCAGCATTTT.

This clonotype was picked up a small number of times. V usage is TRBV21-1 and J usage is TRBJ2-7; the table's TRBD1 call for D was not verified on the DNA. TRBV21-1 is shown as a pseudogene. The CDR3 is made up of 12 amino acids. CDR3 nucleotide sequence: TGTGCCAGCAGCCCAGGGGCGTTCGAGCAGTACTTC. It specifies CASSPGAFEQYF.

This clonotype has a count of ten or more. The chain is built from TRBV7-2 and TRBJ2-7, with 10 positions matching TRBD2. Trimming cost V 5 bases and J 6 bases; bases outside gene matches: 13. The CDR3 is 16 residues long. From germline, CDR1 is SGHTA and CDR2 FQGNSA. The CDR3 sequence: CASSPPRGSGGIEQYF. In DNA, the CDR3 is TGTGCCAGCAGCCCCCCCCGGGGTAGCGGGGGGATCGAGCAGTACTTC.

This clonotype was counted at least ten times. V gene TRBV11-2 combines with J gene TRBJ1-1; D uncertain. V gave up 1 base and J gave up 6 bases, with 6 bases separating them. The CDR3 is 12 residues long. Per the germline V gene, CDR1 is SGHAT and CDR2 is FQNNGV. As DNA, the CDR3 is TGTGCCAGCAGCTTAGTCGCACCTGAAGCTTTCTTT. Translating it yields CASSLVAPEAFF.

This clonotype was counted at least ten times. The gene calls are TRBV7-8 and TRBJ1-1; D is unresolved. The CDR3 spans 14 residues. Germline-derived CDR1 and CDR2 are SGHVS and FQNEAQ. V lost 4 bases to trimming and J lost 2 bases, with 11 bases between them. The CDR3 coding sequence is TGTGCCAGCAGCTCGCGAAGGTTCAACACTGAAGCTTTCTTT. It yields the protein CASSSRRFNTEAFF.

This clonotype was recorded many times. The J gene is TRBJ1-3, the V gene TRBV18; 7 bases fit TRBD1. Germline trimming cut 4 bases from V and 0 bases from J; bases unmatched to any gene: 6. Germline assignment: CDR1 KGHSH and CDR2 LQKENI. CDR3 size: 16 residues. CDR3 sequence: CASSRSGTASGNTIYF. The CDR3 bases are TGTGCCAGCTCACGCTCCGGGACAGCCTCTGGAAACACCATATATTTT.

This clonotype was found many times. The DNA for the CDR3 is TGCTTGAACCCGACAGGGGACTATGGCTACACCTTC. Amino acids: CLNPTGDYGYTF. The chain carries TRBV20-1 and TRBJ1-2; 8 nucleotides line up with TRBD1. This CDR3 comprises 12 residues. Germline V gives CDR1 DFQATT, CDR2 SNEGSKA (reference sequence).

This clonotype was detected many times. The CDR3 region has the DNA TGTGCCAGCTCACCACCCGGGGGAACGAATTCACCCCTCCACTTT. As protein: CASSPPGGTNSPLHF. V usage is TRBV18 and J usage is TRBJ1-6; D is perhaps TRBD1 (5 bases). Trimming stripped 0 bases from V and 7 bases from J, with 10 bases between. This CDR3 has 15 residues. Germline V gives CDR1 KGHSH, CDR2 LQKENI.

V is TRBV10-3 and J is TRBJ1-1, with TRBD1 matching over 7 bases. J lost 4 bases, V lost 6 bases, and 8 bases had no gene match. This CDR3 region has 14 residues. Per the germline V gene, CDR1 is ENHRY and CDR2 is SYGVKD. The CDR3 DNA reads TGTGCCATCAGCACGGAGGGGGCGTCCACTGAAGCTTTCTTT. It encodes CAISTEGASTEAFF.

The sample holds a few counts of this clonotype. The chain recombines TRBV7-2 with TRBJ1-2, with 8 bases fitting TRBD1. After removal of 5 bases from V and 3 bases from J, the junction contained 8 bases not matched to a gene. Looked up from germline, CDR1 is SGHTA and CDR2 is FQGNSA. The CDR3 length is 15 residues. For the CDR3, the DNA is TGTGCCAGCAGCCCCCGACAGGGGAGCGACTATGGCTACACCTTC. It codes for CASSPRQGSDYGYTF.

The CDR3 protein is CATSRSELYEQYF. DNA for the CDR3: TGTGCCACCAGTCGATCGGAGTTGTACGAGCAGTACTTC. V usage is TRBV24-1 and J usage is TRBJ2-7; D unclear. Trimming pared 6 bases from V and 4 bases from J, leaving 12 bases between. Germline V gives CDR1 KGHDR, CDR2 SFDVKD. The CDR3 covers 13 residues.

The chain combines TRBV20-1 with TRBJ2-7, with D perhaps matching TRBD1 (6 bases). Germline lookup yields CDR1 DFQATT and CDR2 SNEGSKA (reference sequence). Deletions cut 6 bases from V and 3 bases from J, with 12 bases between. CDR3 length equals 12 residues. CDR3 region: CSAPDSYYEQYF. CDR3 coding DNA: TGCAGTGCCCCGGACAGTTACTACGAGCAGTACTTC.